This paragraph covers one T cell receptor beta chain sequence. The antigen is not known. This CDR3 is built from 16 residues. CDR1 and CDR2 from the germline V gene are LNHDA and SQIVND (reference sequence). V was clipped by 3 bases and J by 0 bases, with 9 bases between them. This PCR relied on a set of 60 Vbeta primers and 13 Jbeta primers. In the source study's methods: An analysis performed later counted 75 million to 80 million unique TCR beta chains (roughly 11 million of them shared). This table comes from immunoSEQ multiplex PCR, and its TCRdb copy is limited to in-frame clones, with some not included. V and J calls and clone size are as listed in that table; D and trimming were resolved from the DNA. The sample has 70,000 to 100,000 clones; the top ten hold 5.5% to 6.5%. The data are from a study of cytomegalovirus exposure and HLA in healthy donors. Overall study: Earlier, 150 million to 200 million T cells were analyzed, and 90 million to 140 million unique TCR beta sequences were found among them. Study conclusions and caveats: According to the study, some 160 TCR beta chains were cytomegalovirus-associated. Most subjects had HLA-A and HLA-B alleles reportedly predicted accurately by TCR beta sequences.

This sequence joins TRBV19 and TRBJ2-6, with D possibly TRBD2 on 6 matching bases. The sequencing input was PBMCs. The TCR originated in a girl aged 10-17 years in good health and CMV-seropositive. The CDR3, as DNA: TGTGCCAGTAGTATTGCGGGACTCTCTGGGGCCAACGTCCTGACTTTC. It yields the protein CASSIAGLSGANVLTF.